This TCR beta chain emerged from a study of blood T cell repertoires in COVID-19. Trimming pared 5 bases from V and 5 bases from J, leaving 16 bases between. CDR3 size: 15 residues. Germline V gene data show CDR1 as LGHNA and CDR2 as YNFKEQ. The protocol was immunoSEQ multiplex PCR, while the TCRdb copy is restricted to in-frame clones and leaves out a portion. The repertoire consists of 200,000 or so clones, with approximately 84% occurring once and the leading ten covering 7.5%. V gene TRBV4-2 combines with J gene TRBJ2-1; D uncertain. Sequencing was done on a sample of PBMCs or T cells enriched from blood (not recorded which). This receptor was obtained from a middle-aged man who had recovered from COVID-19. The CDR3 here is CASSYYLAADNEQFF. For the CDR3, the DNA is TGTGCCAGCAGCTATTATCTGGCTGCAGACAATGAGCAGTTCTTC.